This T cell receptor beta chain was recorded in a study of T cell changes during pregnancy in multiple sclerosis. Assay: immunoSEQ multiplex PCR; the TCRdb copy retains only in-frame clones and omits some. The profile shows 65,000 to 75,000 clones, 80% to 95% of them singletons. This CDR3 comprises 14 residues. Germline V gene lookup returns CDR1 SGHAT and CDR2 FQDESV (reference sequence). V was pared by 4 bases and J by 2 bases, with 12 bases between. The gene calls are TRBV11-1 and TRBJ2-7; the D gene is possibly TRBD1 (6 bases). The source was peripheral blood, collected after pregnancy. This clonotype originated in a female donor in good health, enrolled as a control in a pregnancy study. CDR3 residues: CASSSYRDPYEQYF. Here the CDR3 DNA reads TGTGCCAGCAGCTCCTACAGGGACCCCTACGAGCAGTACTTC.